This TCR beta chain was observed in a study of blood T cell repertoires in COVID-19. Study in general: Collection of acute and convalescent COVID-19 samples took place in the United States, Italy and Spain. PBMCs, B-cell-depleted T cells, or T cells were the source of the cDNA or gDNA that made up the material.

The V gene end was trimmed by 5 bases and the J gene end by 6 bases; junction bases not matched to a gene: 10. The CDR3 sequence is 16 residues long. CDR1 and CDR2 from the germline V gene are KGHDR and SFDVKD. In the study's own analysis: Estimation of nucleated cell counts relied on the amplification of reference gene primers. The data were produced by immunoSEQ multiplex PCR, yet TCRdb's version contains in-frame clones alone and is incomplete. The D gene and trimming were derived from the DNA, and the V and J assignments and clone size from that table. This sample yields tens of thousands of clones, of which approximately 90% are seen a single time; around 28% belongs to the top ten.

The sequencing input was peripheral blood. This sequence joins TRBV24-1 and TRBJ2-1, with 9 bases lining up with TRBD1. The TCR originated in a human donor in a cohort sampled during active COVID-19. CDR3 nucleotides: TGTGCCACCAGTGGACGTGGACAGGGGAAGTTCAATGAGCAGTTCTTC. Protein sequence: CATSGRGQGKFNEQFF.